A single sample gave rise to the 32 T cell receptor beta chains below, sequenced in a study of blood T cell repertoires in COVID-19. Libraries were prepared by immunoSEQ multiplex PCR; TCRdb keeps only in-frame clonotypes and omits some of them. Of approximately 90,000 clones in the sample, approximately 88% were seen once. Material for sequencing was peripheral blood. The receptors originated from an older woman with acute or convalescent COVID-19.

J is TRBJ2-3 and V is TRBV11-2, with a tentative D call TRBD2 (6 bases). The CDR3 has 13 amino acids. Germline V gene sequence: CDR1 SGHAT, CDR2 FQNNGV. Trimming removed 5 bases at V and 7 bases at J, with 13 bases between. The CDR3 sequence is CASSIGTGNTQYF. The CDR3 nucleotides are TGTGCCAGCAGCATAGGGACTGGAAATACGCAGTATTTT.

In this sample, this clone turned up once. The chain carries TRBV28 and TRBJ2-3, with 11 positions matching TRBD2. CDR3 length: 18 residues. Germline lookup yields CDR1 MDHEN and CDR2 SYDVKM. After removal of 4 bases from V and 3 bases from J, the junction contained 12 bases not matched to a gene. The CDR3, as DNA: TGTGCCAGCAGTTGGCGCGCTCGACTAGCGGGGAGGACAGATACGCAGTATTTT. This encodes CASSWRARLAGRTDTQYF.

This chain uses TRBV2 with TRBJ1-1; 7 bases agree with TRBD1. V was pared by 2 bases and J by 3 bases, with 3 bases of the junction left unmatched. Germline V gene lookup returns CDR1 SNHLY and CDR2 FYNNEI. This CDR3 comprises 14 residues. The CDR3 protein is CASSEFQGDTEAFF. The CDR3 nucleotides are TGTGCCAGCAGTGAATTTCAGGGGGACACTGAAGCTTTCTTT.

The gene calls are TRBV27 and TRBJ1-2, with D possibly matching TRBD1 (5 bases). Trimming removed 0 bases at V and 3 bases at J, with 17 bases between. There are 17 residues in the CDR3. In germline, CDR1 is MNHEY, CDR2 SMNVEV (reference sequence). CDR3 residues: CASSLSAGSVYYYGYTF. The CDR3 DNA sequence: TGTGCCAGCAGTTTATCCGCAGGGTCGGTCTATTACTATGGCTACACCTTC.

CDR3 coding DNA: TGTGCCAGTAGACAACTAGCGGGGTCACAAGAGACCCAGTACTTC. Translated: CASRQLAGSQETQYF. V and J are TRBV19 and TRBJ2-5, with TRBD2 matching over 10 bases. V lost 6 bases, J lost 2 bases, and 6 bases stayed unmatched. Germline CDR1 is LNHDA and CDR2 is SQIVND (reference sequence). CDR3 length: 15 amino acids.

This clone was seen just once. The rearrangement joins TRBV6-2 or TRBV6-3 to TRBJ2-2, with 14 bases matching TRBD2. Germline CDR1 is MNHEY and CDR2 is SVGEGT. This CDR3 has 15 amino acids. V shed 4 bases, J shed 6 bases, and the junction held 1 base outside the gene matches. The CDR3 reads CASSLTSGGAGELFF. CDR3 in DNA: TGTGCCAGCAGTTTGACTAGCGGGGGGGCCGGGGAGCTGTTTTTT.

V gene TRBV12-5 combines with J gene TRBJ2-2, with 9 bases aligning to TRBD1. V lost 2 bases and J lost 4; bases outside the gene matches: 8. Germline lookup yields CDR1 LGHNT and CDR2 FRNRAP. CDR3 size: 17 residues. The CDR3 protein is CASGLPAGTGTTGELFF. CDR3 DNA sequence: TGTGCTAGTGGTTTGCCTGCCGGGACAGGGACCACCGGGGAGCTGTTTTTT. The complete variable domain, with remaining parts taken from reference TRBV12-5 and TRBJ2-2, reads DARVTQTPRHKVTEMGQEVTMRCQPILGHNTVFWYRQTMMQGLELLAYFRNRAPLDDSGMPKDRFSAEMPDATLATLKIQPSEPRDSAVYFCASGLPAGTGTTGELFFGEGSRLTVL.

The chain carries TRBV5-1 and TRBJ2-5; D is uncertain. Looked up from germline, CDR1 is SGHRS and CDR2 is YFSETQ. CDR3 length: 15 residues. V lost 0 bases and J 1 base, leaving 10 bases between the germline ends. Here the CDR3 DNA reads TGCGCCAGCAGCTTGGCCGTCGGGTCCCAAGAGACCCAGTACTTC. This encodes CASSLAVGSQETQYF.

The rearrangement joins TRBV28 to TRBJ1-1, with 9 nucleotides matching TRBD1. CDR3 size: 15 residues. V was pared by 7 bases and J by 1 base, with 7 bases of the junction left unmatched. CDR1 MDHEN and CDR2 SYDVKM come from the germline V gene. CDR3 amino acids: CASIPSGQGNTEAFF. Here the CDR3 DNA reads TGTGCCAGCATCCCTTCGGGACAGGGGAACACTGAAGCTTTCTTT.

The rearrangement joins TRBV28 to TRBJ2-6; maybe TRBD1 (5 bases). Germline values: CDR1 MDHEN, CDR2 SYDVKM. V was cut by 5 bases and J by 1 base, with 6 bases left in between. The CDR3 has 14 residues. CDR3 DNA sequence: TGTGCCAGCAGTCCAGGGTCTGGGGCCAACGTCCTGACTTTC. This codes for CASSPGSGANVLTF.

This chain connects TRBV3-1 (or the pseudogene TRBV3-2) to TRBJ2-3; 9 bases are shared with TRBD2. The J segment lost 1 base and the V segment lost 4 bases, leaving 6 bases of the junction unmatched. The germline CDR1 and CDR2 sequences are LGHDT and YNNKEL (reference sequence). CDR3 length: 16 residues. CDR3 sequence (DNA): TGTGCCAGCAGCCGGACTTTAGCGGGAGGCACAGATACGCAGTATTTT. Its translation is CASSRTLAGGTDTQYF.

The V call is TRBV10-3, the J call TRBJ2-2; D perhaps matches TRBD1 (5 bases). Per germline, CDR1 ENHRY and CDR2 SYGVKD. The CDR3 has 15 residues. Trimming cost V 7 bases and J 0 bases, with 12 bases left between them. DNA of the CDR3: TGTGCCATCAAGGTGACAGCAACGAACACCGGGGAGCTGTTTTTT. Protein sequence: CAIKVTATNTGELFF.

This chain uses TRBV5-1 with TRBJ1-6; D perhaps matches TRBD1 (6 bases). The CDR3 is made up of 15 amino acids. V dropped 4 bases and J dropped 6 bases, with 14 bases sitting between them. Per the germline V gene, CDR1 is SGHRS and CDR2 is YFSETQ. CDR3 in amino acids: CASSTLGQINSPLHF. The DNA of the CDR3 is TGCGCCAGCAGCACCCTAGGACAGATTAATTCACCCCTCCACTTT.

The chain carries TRBV6-1 and TRBJ1-2, with 9 bases identical to TRBD1. Trimming cost V 3 bases and J 7 bases; bases outside gene matches: 12. The CDR3 is 16 amino acids. Germline assignment: CDR1 MNHNS and CDR2 SASEGT. CDR3 sequence reads: CASSDFNRDRVTGYTF. CDR3 in DNA: TGTGCCAGCAGTGACTTTAACCGGGACAGGGTGACTGGCTACACCTTC.

The chain has TRBV4-1 and TRBJ1-4; D unresolved. Per germline, CDR1 MGHRA and CDR2 YSYEKL. Trimming left V 1 base short and J 2 bases short, with 11 bases between. The CDR3 loop spans 16 amino acids. The CDR3 DNA reads as TGCGCCAGCAGCCAAGGAGAGACACCCACTAATGAAAAACTGTTTTTT. Amino acids: CASSQGETPTNEKLFF.

The chain combines TRBV21-1 with TRBJ2-7; the table's D gene call, TRBD1, was not cross checked with the DNA. TRBV21-1 counts as a pseudogene. The CDR3 runs to 17 residues. The DNA for the CDR3 is TGTGCCAGCAGCCCTTACCGGGACAGGGGGCGCGTCTACGAGCAGTACTTC. This codes for CASSPYRDRGRVYEQYF.

The chain's CDR3 is CASSTGTVSDGYTF. CDR3 sequence (DNA): TGTGCCAGCTCAACCGGGACAGTTAGCGATGGCTACACCTTC. The chain employs TRBV18 and TRBJ1-2, with 7 bases matching TRBD1. The CDR3 is 14 residues long. CDR1 and CDR2 (germline): KGHSH, LQKENI. Unmatched junction bases numbered 9, after V lost 5 bases and J lost 6 bases. The full variable domain, in which reference TRBV18 and TRBJ1-2 provide the parts outside the CDR3, is NAGVMQNPRHLVRRRGQEARLRCSPMKGHSHVYWYRQLPEEGLKFMVYLQKENIIDESGMPKERFSAEFPKEGPSILRIQQVVRGDSAAYFCASSTGTVSDGYTFGSGTRLTVV.

V and J are TRBV5-1 and TRBJ1-2; TRBD1 aligns across 8 bases. V was pared by 5 bases and J by 4 bases, with 7 bases of the junction left unmatched. CDR3 length: 14 amino acids. Germline V gene data show CDR1 as SGHRS and CDR2 as YFSETQ. CDR3: CASSDTGGSYGYTF. The CDR3 DNA sequence: TGCGCCAGCAGTGACACAGGGGGGAGCTATGGCTACACCTTC.

The V and J genes are TRBV6-5 and TRBJ2-2, with TRBD1 as a possible D gene (5 bases). The germline gives CDR1 MNHEY, CDR2 SVGAGI. The V and J ends lost 7 bases and 6 bases respectively, with 15 bases between them. This CDR3 comprises 14 residues. The CDR3 bases are TGTGCCAGCAACAGGCTAGGGATCGCCGGGGAGCTGTTTTTT. Its translation: CASNRLGIAGELFF.

This clone was seen a single time. The V and J genes are TRBV10-3 and TRBJ2-1, with 11 nucleotides matching TRBD2. The V gene end was trimmed by 2 bases and the J gene end by 5 bases; junction bases not matched to a gene: 5. Germline CDR1 reads ENHRY; CDR2 reads SYGVKD. This CDR3 has 16 residues. This CDR3 reads CAISEDGTSGNNEQFF. The CDR3 coding sequence is TGTGCCATCAGTGAGGACGGGACTAGCGGTAACAATGAGCAGTTCTTC.

This clone was recorded once. The chain links TRBV28 to TRBJ1-5; D unresolved. Germline CDR1 and CDR2: MDHEN and SYDVKM. Trimming took 6 bases from V and 4 from J, leaving 13 bases between them. CDR3 size: 14 residues. DNA for the CDR3: TGTGCCAGCAGAATTAGGCGGGCAAATCAGCCCCAGCATTTT. Translated: CASRIRRANQPQHF.

The chain couples TRBV3-1 (or the pseudogene TRBV3-2) to TRBJ1-2; 7 bases align to TRBD1. The germline gives CDR1 LGHDT, CDR2 YNNKEL (reference sequence). The J segment lost 0 bases and the V segment lost 3 bases, leaving 7 bases of the junction unmatched. This CDR3 has 16 amino acids. The CDR3, as DNA: TGTGCCAGCAGCCACCAGGGGACAGCACCTAACTATGGCTACACCTTC. Protein sequence: CASSHQGTAPNYGYTF.

V gene TRBV6-6 combines with J gene TRBJ2-1; no clear D gene. The V gene lost 5 bases and the J gene lost 15 bases, with 14 bases spanning the gap. The CDR3 is 11 amino acids. Germline V gene lookup returns CDR1 MNHNY and CDR2 SVGAGI (reference sequence). The CDR3 DNA reads as TGTGCCAGCAGTGGTTTCCGGGTCCCGTTCTTC. Translation gives CASSGFRVPFF.

The chain has TRBV27 and TRBJ2-1, with 15 bases aligning to TRBD2. CDR3 size: 16 residues. Trimming cost V 4 bases and J 5 bases; bases outside gene matches: 3. CDR1 is MNHEY and CDR2 is SMNVEV in the germline V gene (reference sequence). The CDR3 region has the DNA TGTGCCAGCAGTTCTGGGACTAGCGGGAGGCACAATGAGCAGTTCTTC. Its translation is CASSSGTSGRHNEQFF.

The chain uses TRBV6-5 and TRBJ2-1, with 9 bases matching TRBD1. V lost 8 bases and J lost 10; bases outside the gene matches: 15. The CDR3 has 15 residues. Germline CDR1 reads MNHEY; CDR2 reads SVGAGI. The CDR3 loop reads CASRRKTGGKEEQFF. CDR3 nucleotide sequence: TGTGCCAGCCGGAGGAAAACAGGGGGCAAGGAAGAGCAGTTCTTC.

The chain has TRBV11-2 and TRBJ1-5; maybe TRBD1 (6 bases). The germline gives CDR1 SGHAT, CDR2 FQNNGV. The CDR3 spans 17 residues. The germline V and J ends were trimmed by 5 bases and 4 bases, with 21 bases remaining between them. CDR3 residues: CASSALTGAERNQPQHF. The DNA of the CDR3 is TGTGCCAGCAGCGCCCTGACAGGAGCAGAGAGGAATCAGCCCCAGCATTTT.

The chain combines TRBV19 with TRBJ2-4; D gene unclear. V lost 6 bases, J lost 6 bases, and 21 bases lay in between. The CDR3 runs 16 residues. Per germline, CDR1 LNHDA and CDR2 SQIVND (reference sequence). This CDR3 reads CASSSIDGGMGNIQYF. The CDR3 bases are TGTGCCAGTAGCTCAATCGATGGCGGTATGGGAAACATTCAGTACTTC. The full variable domain, with the rest looked up from reference TRBV19 and TRBJ2-4, is DGGITQSPKYLFRKEGQNVTLSCEQNLNHDAMYWYRQDPGQGLRLIYYSQIVNDFQKGDIAEGYSVSREKKESFPLTVTSAQKNPTAFYLCASSSIDGGMGNIQYFGAGTRLSVL.

This chain links TRBV3-1 (or the pseudogene TRBV3-2) with TRBJ1-4; D might be TRBD1 (6 bases). Germline V gene data show CDR1 as LGHDT and CDR2 as YNNKEL (reference sequence). The CDR3 has 17 amino acids. V was trimmed by 3 bases and J by 7 bases, leaving 21 bases between them. CDR3 region: CASSHRAGGQAVEKLFF. In DNA form, the CDR3 reads TGTGCCAGCAGCCATCGTGCGGGGGGGCAAGCGGTTGAAAAACTGTTTTTT.

The rearrangement joins TRBV3-1 (or the pseudogene TRBV3-2) to TRBJ1-5, with a tentative D call TRBD1 (5 bases). V was cut by 4 bases and J by 5 bases, with 15 bases left in between. Germline CDR1 LGHDT, CDR2 YNNKEL (reference sequence). This CDR3 comprises 15 residues. CDR3 nucleotide sequence: TGTGCCAGCAGCCTTGGAGGGGACCTACATCAGCCCCAGCATTTT. Amino acid sequence: CASSLGGDLHQPQHF.

The V and J genes are TRBV28 and TRBJ1-2; D is unclear. The germline CDR1 and CDR2 sequences are MDHEN and SYDVKM. The germline V and J ends were trimmed by 4 bases and 0 bases, with 9 bases remaining between them. CDR3 length equals 14 residues. CDR3 loop: CASSSPSANYGYTF. Written as DNA, the CDR3 is TGTGCCAGCAGTTCTCCTAGTGCTAACTATGGCTACACCTTC.

The table lists this clone with a few counts. The chain carries TRBV6-5 and TRBJ2-2; no definite D call. The length of the CDR3 is 13 residues. The V end was cut by 5 bases, the J end by 6 bases, with 10 bases between. Germline assignment: CDR1 MNHEY and CDR2 SVGAGI. CDR3 DNA sequence: TGTGCCAGCAGTAGGTTTCGGGCCGGGGAGCTGTTTTTT. Its protein is CASSRFRAGELFF.

This clone was seen a handful of times. V usage is TRBV14 and J usage is TRBJ2-1, with TRBD2 identical over 12 bases. The CDR3 has 18 residues. With 0 bases clipped from V and 3 bases from J, the junction kept 6 bases outside the gene matches. Germline CDR1 reads SGHDN; CDR2 reads FVKESK. The CDR3 loop reads CASSQDLLAGGIYNEQFF. CDR3 in DNA: TGTGCCAGCAGCCAAGATTTGCTAGCGGGAGGGATCTACAATGAGCAGTTCTTC.